This TCR beta chain came from a study of blood T cell repertoires in COVID-19. This clone has a handful of counts. V was pared by 5 bases and J by 2 bases, with 7 bases between. The CDR3 spans 13 residues. The germline CDR1 and CDR2 sequences are LNHDA and SQIVND (reference sequence). Per the original methods: Estimates of nucleated cell counts were drawn from the amplification of reference gene primers. The protocol was immunoSEQ multiplex PCR, while the TCRdb copy is restricted to in-frame clones and leaves out a portion. The DNA gave D and trimming, while V, J and clone size come from that table. The sample holds 160,000 or so clones; around 85% are singletons and the top ten take roughly 9.6%.

The receptor was derived from a man in his sixties with active or convalescent COVID-19. Sequences were obtained from peripheral blood. J is TRBJ1-5 and V is TRBV19; D ambiguous. Here the CDR3 DNA reads TGTGCCAGTAGTTTGCAGGGCAATCAGCCCCAGCATTTT. Translated: CASSLQGNQPQHF.